This entry is about one T cell receptor (beta chain). The antigen is not known. Germline CDR1 and CDR2: LGHNA and YSLEER. The CDR3 sequence is 15 residues long. Trimming left V 4 bases short and J 7 bases short, with 14 bases between. This sample is part of a study of T cell responses to AZD1222 COVID-19 vaccine. Study observations and caveats: Donors were chiefly white British, with a greater number of females, and clonal diversity was perhaps underestimated. Spike-specific TCR breadth and depth grew following two AZD1222 doses.

Measured with immunoSEQ multiplex PCR; TCRdb has only the in-frame clones, and not every one. The sample holds about 120,000 clones, 81% seen once. This chain connects TRBV4-3 to TRBJ1-6; no clear D. The clonotype originates from an adult in good health. The sample in question was peripheral blood, obtained on day 0 of AZD1222 vaccination. The CDR3 loop reads CASSRGGDGNSPLHF. DNA of the CDR3: TGCGCCAGCAGCCGCGGCGGAGACGGAAATTCACCCCTCCACTTT.